This record concerns one T cell receptor (beta chain) sequence. Only in-frame clones appear in the TCRdb table, and some are missing; sequencing was by immunoSEQ multiplex PCR. The sample carries about 170,000 clones, 82% recorded once. CDR1 is SNHLY and CDR2 is FYNNEI in the germline V gene. CDR3 size: 15 residues. Trimming took 6 bases from V and 3 from J; bases not matched to a gene: 5. The sample comes from a study of blood T cell repertoires in COVID-19. The chain links TRBV2 to TRBJ1-6; 7 positions agree with TRBD1. Source material: peripheral blood. The receptor was derived from a woman in her seventies with acute or convalescent COVID-19. CDR3 sequence (DNA): TGTGCCAGCAGAAGACAGGGAAACTATAATTCACCCCTCCACTTT. Encoded protein: CASRRQGNYNSPLHF.